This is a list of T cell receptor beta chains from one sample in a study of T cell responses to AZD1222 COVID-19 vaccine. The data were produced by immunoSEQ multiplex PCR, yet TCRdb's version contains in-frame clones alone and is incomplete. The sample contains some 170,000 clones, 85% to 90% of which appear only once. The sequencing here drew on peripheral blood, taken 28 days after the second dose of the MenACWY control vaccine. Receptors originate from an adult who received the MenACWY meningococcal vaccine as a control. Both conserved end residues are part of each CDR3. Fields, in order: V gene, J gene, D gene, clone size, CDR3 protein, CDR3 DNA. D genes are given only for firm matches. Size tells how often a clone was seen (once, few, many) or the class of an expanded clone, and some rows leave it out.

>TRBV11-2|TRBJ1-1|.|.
CASSFQGTEAFF
TGTGCCAGCAGCTTCCAGGGCACTGAAGCTTTCTTT
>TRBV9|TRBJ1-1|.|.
CASSVAQGEAFF
TGTGCCAGCAGCGTGGCCCAGGGTGAAGCTTTCTTT
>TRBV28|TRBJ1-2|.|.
CASSTESNYGYTF
TGTGCCAGCAGCACAGAGTCTAACTATGGCTACACCTTC
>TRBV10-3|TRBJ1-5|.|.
CAAAGDSNQPQHF
TGTGCCGCCGCGGGGGATAGCAATCAGCCCCAGCATTTT
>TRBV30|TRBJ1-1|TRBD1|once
CACWGGQGRSEAFF
TGTGCCTGCTGGGGGGGACAGGGAAGATCTGAAGCTTTCTTT
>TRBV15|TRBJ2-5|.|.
CATSRAPGAETQYF
TGTGCCACCAGCAGAGCCCCCGGAGCAGAGACCCAGTACTTC
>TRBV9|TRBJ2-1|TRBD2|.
CASSTVSGRSYNEQFF
TGTGCCAGCAGCACGGTTAGCGGGAGATCCTACAATGAGCAGTTCTTC
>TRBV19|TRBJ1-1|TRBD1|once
CASSGVDRVTEAFF
TGTGCCAGTAGTGGGGTCGACAGGGTCACTGAAGCTTTCTTT
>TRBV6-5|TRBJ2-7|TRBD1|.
CASSLDRDYEQYF
TGTGCCAGCAGCCTTGACAGGGATTACGAGCAGTACTTC
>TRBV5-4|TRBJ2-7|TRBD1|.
CASTLVGTAYEQYF
TGTGCCAGCACCCTTGTTGGGACAGCCTACGAGCAGTACTTC
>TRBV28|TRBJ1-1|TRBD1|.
CASSPGQGAINEAFF
TGTGCCAGCAGCCCAGGACAGGGGGCGATAAATGAAGCTTTCTTT
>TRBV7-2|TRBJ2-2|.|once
CASSINPSGELFF
TGTGCCAGCAGCATCAATCCGTCCGGGGAGCTGTTTTTT
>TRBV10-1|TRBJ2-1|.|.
CASSDRNEQFF
TGCGCCAGCAGTGATAGGAATGAGCAGTTCTTC
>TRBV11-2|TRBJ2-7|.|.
CASSLDSDPGVYEQYF
TGTGCCAGCAGCTTAGATTCAGATCCAGGGGTCTACGAGCAGTACTTC
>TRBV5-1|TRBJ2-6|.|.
CASSFPDSGANVLTF
TGCGCCAGCAGCTTTCCTGATTCTGGGGCCAACGTCCTGACTTTC
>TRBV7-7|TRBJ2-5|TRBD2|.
CASSPMLAGQETQYF
TGTGCCAGCAGTCCAATGTTAGCGGGCCAAGAGACCCAGTACTTC
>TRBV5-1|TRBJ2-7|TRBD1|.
CASSLTGQGWTYEQYF
TGCGCCAGCAGCTTGACCGGACAGGGCTGGACCTACGAGCAGTACTTC
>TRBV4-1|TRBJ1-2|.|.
CASSPFSGAGGYTF
TGCGCCAGCAGCCCCTTCTCCGGGGCAGGTGGCTACACCTTC
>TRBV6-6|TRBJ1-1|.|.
CASSYPHHTEAFF
TGTGCCAGCAGTTACCCGCATCACACTGAAGCTTTCTTT
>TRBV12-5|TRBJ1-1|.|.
CASGLSARQEAFF
TGTGCTAGTGGTTTGTCCGCCCGACAGGAAGCTTTCTTT
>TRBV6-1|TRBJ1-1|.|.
CASSEIGTEAFF
TGTGCCAGCAGTGAAATAGGTACTGAAGCTTTCTTT
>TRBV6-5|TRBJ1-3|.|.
CASLTSTLGGNTIYF
TGTGCCAGCCTTACTTCAACCCTGGGCGGAAACACCATATATTTT